These T cell receptor beta chains were read from a single sample in a study of blood T cell repertoires in COVID-19. This table comes from immunoSEQ multiplex PCR, and its TCRdb copy is limited to in-frame clones, with some not included. Seen here are about 270,000 clones, approximately 90% observed once, and the top ten hold over 4%. Sequenced sample: PBMCs or T cells enriched from blood (not recorded which). The receptors were gathered from a woman under 40 with acute COVID-19. The CDR3 runs from the conserved cysteine through the conserved F or W.

CDR3 protein: CASSPRENYEQFF
J gene: TRBJ2-1
V gene: TRBV3-1/TRBV3-2

CDR3 protein: CASRSGQSNTGELFF
J gene: TRBJ2-2
V gene: TRBV6-5

CDR3 protein: CASSTDRGRENTEAFF
J gene: TRBJ1-1
V gene: TRBV27

CDR3 protein: CASSEIGKYGYTF
J gene: TRBJ1-2
V gene: TRBV6-1

CDR3 protein: CASSQGFPDRGSEQYF
J gene: TRBJ2-7
V gene: TRBV4-1

CDR3 protein: CASSFISGSGEKLFF
J gene: TRBJ1-4
V gene: TRBV28

CDR3 protein: CASSSLGLAGVDEQFF
J gene: TRBJ2-1
V gene: TRBV27

CDR3 protein: CAWSVYQAPGNTIYF
J gene: TRBJ1-3
V gene: TRBV30

CDR3 protein: CASSPRQGNGYTF
J gene: TRBJ1-2
V gene: TRBV27

CDR3 protein: CASSFTESNTYEQYF
J gene: TRBJ2-7
V gene: TRBV13

CDR3 protein: CATSRQGDEKLFF
J gene: TRBJ1-4
V gene: TRBV15

CDR3 protein: CASSQALNQPQHF
J gene: TRBJ1-5
V gene: TRBV19

CDR3 protein: CASREGGPPAMDTQYF
J gene: TRBJ2-3
V gene: TRBV28

CDR3 protein: CASSHGGEGTGELFF
J gene: TRBJ2-2
V gene: TRBV28

CDR3 protein: CASNGGGMETQYF
J gene: TRBJ2-5
V gene: TRBV6-5

CDR3 protein: CASSSRTSDYEQYF
J gene: TRBJ2-7
V gene: TRBV11-2

CDR3 protein: CASSSHSGRAPGGELFF
J gene: TRBJ2-2
V gene: TRBV27

CDR3 protein: CASSLAASGSLSDTQYF
J gene: TRBJ2-3
V gene: TRBV5-1

CDR3 protein: CASSLGARTEAFF
J gene: TRBJ1-1
V gene: TRBV13

CDR3 protein: CASTGLAGFNEQFF
J gene: TRBJ2-1
V gene: TRBV5-8

CDR3 protein: CASSIAGTGREDTQYF
J gene: TRBJ2-3
V gene: TRBV13

CDR3 protein: CASSQQGTYEQYF
J gene: TRBJ2-7
V gene: TRBV6-5

CDR3 protein: CASSPDSSYNEQFF
J gene: TRBJ2-1
V gene: TRBV18

CDR3 protein: CASSLQQGTTEAFF
J gene: TRBJ1-1
V gene: TRBV7-2

CDR3 protein: CASSNYRLADKNIQYF
J gene: TRBJ2-4
V gene: TRBV6-2/TRBV6-3

CDR3 protein: CASSPPGAGNEKLFF
J gene: TRBJ1-4
V gene: TRBV4-1

CDR3 protein: CASTTGGEGHNEQFF
J gene: TRBJ2-1
V gene: TRBV28

CDR3 protein: CASSLSQGAAKNIQYF
J gene: TRBJ2-4
V gene: TRBV27